The 14 T cell receptor beta chains below all came from one sample that was sequenced in a study of control samples from healthy donors and cancer patients. The table came from immunoSEQ multiplex PCR; TCRdb's copy has only in-frame clones and leaves some out. This table holds around 120,000 clones, roughly 91% found once. The material sequenced was blood. These receptor sequences come from a man aged 40-49 years in good health.

This sequence joins TRBV4-3 and TRBJ2-5; 8 nucleotides match TRBD2. V gave up 4 bases and J gave up 1 base; unmatched junction bases: 5. Germline V CDR1 and CDR2: LGHNA, YSLEER. There are 15 residues in the CDR3. The CDR3 sequence: CASSRGTRVQETQYF. In DNA, the CDR3 is TGCGCCAGCAGCCGCGGGACTAGGGTCCAAGAGACCCAGTACTTC.

The chain couples TRBV2 to TRBJ2-1; 9 nucleotides match TRBD1. The germline V gene has CDR1 SNHLY and CDR2 FYNNEI. The CDR3 consists of 15 residues. Trimming at V came to 4 bases and at J to 9 bases, leaving 10 bases not matched to a gene. For the CDR3, the DNA is TGTGCCAGCAGTGGTCGTGACAGGGGGGCAGCTGAGCAGTTCTTC. This encodes CASSGRDRGAAEQFF. Full variable domain (outside the CDR3, taken from reference TRBV2 and TRBJ2-1): EPEVTQTPSHQVTQMGQEVILRCVPISNHLYFYWYRQILGQKVEFLVSFYNNEISEKSEIFDDQFSVERPDGSNFTLKIRSTKLEDSAMYFCASSGRDRGAAEQFFGPGTRLTVL.

The chain joins TRBV6-4 to TRBJ2-5; D possibly corresponds to TRBD2 (5 bases). This CDR3 spans 12 amino acids. The V and J ends lost 6 bases and 5 bases respectively, with 10 bases between them. Germline-derived CDR1 and CDR2 are MRHNA and SNTAGT. The CDR3 DNA reads TGTGCCAGCAGGAACTGGAGGGAGACCCAGTACTTC. This codes for CASRNWRETQYF.

The chain recombines TRBV6-6 with TRBJ1-3; D ambiguous. With 7 bases removed from V and 0 bases from J, the gap between germline ends came to 7 bases. CDR1 and CDR2 (germline): MNHNY, SVGAGI (reference sequence). The CDR3 extends over 13 amino acids. The CDR3 reads CASIVPSGNTIYF. The CDR3 bases are TGTGCCAGCATTGTACCCTCTGGAAACACCATATATTTT.

The CDR3 sequence is CATFLRGATNEKLFF. The CDR3 coding sequence is TGTGCCACCTTTCTAAGGGGGGCAACTAATGAAAAACTGTTTTTT. The chain uses TRBV24-1 and TRBJ1-4; possibly TRBD1 for D (6 bases). The CDR3 totals 15 residues. V was shortened by 9 bases and J by 0 bases, with 13 bases between the two germline ends. The V gene's germline CDR1 is KGHDR and CDR2 SFDVKD.

The genes are TRBV5-1 and TRBJ2-3; D perhaps matches TRBD1 (5 bases). CDR3 length: 14 residues. The germline V gene has CDR1 SGHRS and CDR2 YFSETQ. V dropped 4 bases and J dropped 7 bases, with 16 bases sitting between them. The CDR3 region has the DNA TGCGCCAGCAGCCGAACAACAGGACCCTATACGCAGTATTTT. This codes for CASSRTTGPYTQYF.

The genes are TRBV18 and TRBJ2-1; TRBD2 matches 12 bases. V dropped 1 base and J dropped 4; count of bases not matched to a gene: 8. CDR1 is KGHSH, CDR2 LQKENI, per germline. This CDR3 is 18 amino acids long. CDR3 DNA: TGTGCCAGCTCACCACTTCGAACTAGCGGGGGGCTATACAATGAGCAGTTCTTC. Its protein is CASSPLRTSGGLYNEQFF.

This chain connects TRBV18 to TRBJ2-1, with a weak D call TRBD1 (6 bases). V lost 1 base and J lost 3, with 7 bases in between. The CDR3 runs 14 residues. Per germline, CDR1 KGHSH and CDR2 LQKENI. The CDR3 DNA reads as TGTGCCAGCTCACCACAGGGGGTCTACAATGAGCAGTTCTTC. It yields the protein CASSPQGVYNEQFF. Variable domain in full (rest from reference TRBV18 and TRBJ2-1): NAGVMQNPRHLVRRRGQEARLRCSPMKGHSHVYWYRQLPEEGLKFMVYLQKENIIDESGMPKERFSAEFPKEGPSILRIQQVVRGDSAAYFCASSPQGVYNEQFFGPGTRLTVL.

V and J are TRBV14 and TRBJ1-2; TRBD1 matches 7 bases. The CDR3 spans 13 residues. Unmatched junction bases numbered 9, after V lost 6 bases and J lost 8 bases. Germline lookup yields CDR1 SGHDN and CDR2 FVKESK. CDR3 sequence reads: CASSPRQGHGYTF. Here the CDR3 DNA reads TGTGCCAGCAGTCCCCGACAGGGCCACGGCTACACCTTC.

The chain recombines TRBV25-1 with TRBJ2-3, with a tentative D call TRBD1 (6 bases). CDR3 length equals 14 residues. Germline V gives CDR1 MGHDK, CDR2 SYGVNS. Trimming pared 8 bases from V and 2 bases from J, leaving 14 bases between. DNA for the CDR3: TGTGCCAGCGGGGGCATTTGGAACACAGATACGCAGTATTTT. Translating gives CASGGIWNTDTQYF.

J is TRBJ2-7 and V is TRBV4-3; a possible D gene is TRBD2 (6 bases). This CDR3 is 14 amino acids long. The V and J ends lost 3 bases and 4 bases respectively, with 13 bases between them. Germline V gives CDR1 LGHNA, CDR2 YSLEER. The CDR3 bases are TGCGCCAGCAGCCATCGAAGGGCGGGGTACGAGCAGTACTTC. It encodes CASSHRRAGYEQYF.

V usage is TRBV12-3 or TRBV12-4 and J usage is TRBJ1-2; D remains ambiguous. V lost 3 bases and J lost 8, with 7 bases in between. The CDR3 has 11 amino acids. The CDR3: CASSLGVGYTF. In nucleotides, the CDR3 is TGTGCCAGCAGTTTGGGCGTGGGCTACACCTTC.

This chain connects TRBV4-1 to TRBJ2-7; possibly TRBD1 or TRBD2 for D (5 bases each). V shed 4 bases and J shed 2 bases, with 12 bases lying between them. The CDR3 covers 14 residues. The germline V gene has CDR1 MGHRA and CDR2 YSYEKL. CDR3 sequence (DNA): TGCGCCAGCAGCCGAGAGGGGTTAACCTACGAGCAGTACTTC. Amino acids: CASSREGLTYEQYF.

The chain combines TRBV30 with TRBJ1-5; maybe TRBD1 (5 bases). V was pared by 1 base and J by 6 bases, with 13 bases between. The CDR3 covers 14 residues. Germline loops: CDR1 GTSNPN, CDR2 SVGIG (reference sequence). CDR3 amino acids: CAWSDWQGVQPQHF. In DNA, the CDR3 is TGTGCCTGGAGTGATTGGCAGGGCGTTCAGCCCCAGCATTTT. The variable domain in full, completed from reference TRBV30 and TRBJ1-5, reads SQTIHQWPATLVQPVGSPLSLECTVEGTSNPNLYWYRQAAGRGLQLLFYSVGIGQISSEVPQNLSASRPQDRQFILSSKKLLLSDSGFYLCAWSDWQGVQPQHFGDGTRLSIL.